The 2 T cell receptor beta chains in this list originate from one sample, sequenced in a study of early T cells in non-severe SARS-CoV-2 infection. One entry per CDR3 protein, called by TCRdb with MiXCR from the 5' RACE reads. This repertoire shows about 60,000 distinct CDR3 sequences, 15% found once; its top ten account for approximately 9.1%. The material sequenced was whole blood, taken at baseline. The receptor set was obtained from an adult who was a healthcare worker with PCR-confirmed SARS-CoV-2 infection or an uninfected control (not recorded which).

In this sample, this clonotype turned up a few times. The chain couples TRBV21-1 to TRBJ2-7; the D segment call TRBD2 is taken from the table without a DNA check. TRBV21-1 is a known pseudogene. The CDR3 contains 15 residues. The CDR3 sequence is CASSKETREWNEQYF. The CDR3 coding sequence is TGTGCCAGCAGCAAAGAGACGCGGGAGTGGAATGAGCAGTACTTC.

This clonotype showed up just a few times. The chain links TRBV30 to TRBJ2-1, with 10 nucleotides matching TRBD2. With 2 bases clipped from V and 8 bases from J, the junction kept 9 bases outside the gene matches. Looked up from germline, CDR1 is GTSNPN and CDR2 is SVGIG (reference sequence). This CDR3 is built from 15 residues. CDR3: CAWSLGLAGEDEQFF. The CDR3 coding sequence is TGTGCCTGGAGTTTAGGCCTAGCGGGGGAGGATGAGCAGTTCTTC.